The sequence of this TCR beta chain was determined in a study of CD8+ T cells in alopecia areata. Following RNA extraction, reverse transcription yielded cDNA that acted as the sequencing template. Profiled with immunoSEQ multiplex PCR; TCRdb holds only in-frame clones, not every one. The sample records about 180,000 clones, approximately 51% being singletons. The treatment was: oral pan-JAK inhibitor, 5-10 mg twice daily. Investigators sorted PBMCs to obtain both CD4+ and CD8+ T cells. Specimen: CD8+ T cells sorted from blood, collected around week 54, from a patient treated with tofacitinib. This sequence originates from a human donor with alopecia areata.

The CDR3, as DNA: TGTGCCAGCACCCAAGACAGCTACGAGCAGTACTTC. Encoded protein: CASTQDSYEQYF. V usage is TRBV7-9 and J usage is TRBJ2-7; the D gene is possibly TRBD1 (5 bases). This CDR3 has 12 residues. Germline V gene data show CDR1 as SEHNR and CDR2 as FQNEAQ (reference sequence). Trimming removed 7 bases from V and 3 bases from J, with 10 bases in between.